Detailed here is one T cell receptor beta chain. The source of the sample is a study of blood T cell repertoires in COVID-19. Study-level background: Acute and convalescent COVID-19 samples came from the United States, Italy and Spain. T cells, B-cell-depleted T cells, or PBMCs supplied cDNA or gDNA.

In the original workflow: Nucleated cell counts were estimated from reference gene primer amplification. Assay used: immunoSEQ multiplex PCR; TCRdb lists only in-frame clones, some missing. V, J and clone size derive from that table, while D and trimming were established from the DNA sequence. The data show some 98,000 clones, about four fifths seen once. V lost 7 bases and J lost 1, with 13 bases in between. The germline V gene has CDR1 LGHNT and CDR2 FRNRAP. The CDR3 covers 14 residues. Source material: peripheral blood. The TCR was taken from a human donor in a cohort sampled during active COVID-19. This chain uses TRBV12-5 with TRBJ1-2; a weak D match, TRBD1 (5 bases). CDR3 region: CASAPAGGNYGYTF. The CDR3 coding sequence is TGTGCTAGTGCCCCCGCGGGGGGTAACTATGGCTACACCTTC.